What follows are 25 T cell receptor beta chains derived from one specimen sequenced in a study of shared clonotypes between healthy human individuals. The table came from immunoSEQ multiplex PCR; TCRdb's copy has only in-frame clones and leaves some out. This table holds under 80,000 clones, 60% to 70% found once. Sequenced input: memory CD8+ T cells sorted from blood. This sample's subset: CD45RO+ cells pooled with CCR7-negative TemRA cells. Source of these receptors: a man under 40 in good health.

The chain combines TRBV2 with TRBJ2-2; TRBD1 agrees at 7 bases. This CDR3 comprises 15 residues. Losses at the gene ends were 4 bases for V and 0 bases for J; bases not matched to a gene: 2. CDR1 is SNHLY, CDR2 FYNNEI, per germline. DNA of the CDR3: TGTGCCAGCAGTGGACAGGGAGCGAACACCGGGGAGCTGTTTTTT. Protein sequence: CASSGQGANTGELFF.

This rearrangement joins TRBV7-2 to TRBJ1-3; 7 bases are a match to TRBD1. The germline V gene encodes CDR1 SGHTA and CDR2 FQGNSA. This CDR3 comprises 17 residues. J was trimmed by 0 bases and V by 2 bases; bases with no gene match: 7. CDR3 sequence reads: CASSLPVQGNSGNTIYF. CDR3 nucleotide sequence: TGTGCCAGCAGCTTACCCGTACAGGGGAACTCTGGAAACACCATATATTTT.

This chain joins TRBV11-2 and TRBJ1-5; no clear D. Germline CDR1 and CDR2: SGHAT and FQNNGV. There are 13 residues in the CDR3. The V gene lost 5 bases and the J gene lost 7 bases, with 12 bases spanning the gap. The CDR3 region is CASSLGKGQPQHF. The DNA of the CDR3 is TGTGCCAGCAGCCTAGGGAAGGGACAGCCCCAGCATTTT.

The J gene is TRBJ2-1, the V gene TRBV28; 7 nucleotides align to TRBD1. V lost 1 base to trimming and J lost 5 bases; unmatched junction nucleotides: 11. Per the germline V gene, CDR1 is MDHEN and CDR2 is SYDVKM. The CDR3 has 17 residues. This CDR3 reads CASSLFTGTATDNEQFF. The CDR3 DNA follows: TGTGCCAGCAGTTTATTCACCGGGACAGCGACTGACAATGAGCAGTTCTTC.

As DNA, the CDR3 is TGTGCCAGCAGCTTGTATACTTTGGGAGGCGAGCAGTACTTC. This gives the protein CASSLYTLGGEQYF. The V gene is TRBV5-4, the J gene TRBJ2-7; tentative D call: TRBD2 (6 bases). The CDR3 contains 14 residues. The germline gives CDR1 SGHNT, CDR2 YYREEE (reference sequence). Trimming shortened V by 1 base and J by 6 bases, and 14 bases separated the two germline ends.

The chain is built from TRBV6-4 and TRBJ2-3; no clear D. The V and J ends lost 4 bases and 4 bases respectively, with 18 bases between them. The CDR3 sequence is 16 residues long. The V gene's germline CDR1 is MRHNA and CDR2 SNTAGT. The CDR3 DNA reads TGTGCCAGCAGTGCCGAGGACCGCCCCGATGCAGATACGCAGTATTTT. Residues: CASSAEDRPDADTQYF.

The chain carries TRBV2 and TRBJ2-3; weak D call: TRBD2 (6 bases). The CDR3 totals 14 residues. V was cut by 6 bases and J by 0 bases, with 10 bases left in between. Germline-derived CDR1 and CDR2 are SNHLY and FYNNEI. The CDR3 spells CASRGEASTDTQYF. The CDR3 bases are TGTGCCAGCAGGGGGGAGGCTAGCACAGATACGCAGTATTTT. Together with reference TRBV2 and TRBJ2-3, the CDR3 gives the full variable domain: EPEVTQTPSHQVTQMGQEVILRCVPISNHLYFYWYRQILGQKVEFLVSFYNNEISEKSEIFDDQFSVERPDGSNFTLKIRSTKLEDSAMYFCASRGEASTDTQYFGPGTRLTVL.

The rearrangement joins TRBV25-1 to TRBJ2-3, with D unclear. V was shortened by 6 bases and J by 0 bases, with 10 bases between the two germline ends. Germline assignment: CDR1 MGHDK and CDR2 SYGVNS. The CDR3 loop spans 14 amino acids. CDR3 amino acids: CASSLDVSTDTQYF. CDR3 in DNA: TGTGCCAGCAGCCTGGACGTGAGCACAGATACGCAGTATTTT.

This clone was counted at least ten times. The chain couples TRBV6-4 to TRBJ2-1; tentatively, D is TRBD1 (5 bases). V dropped 0 bases and J dropped 6 bases, with 6 bases sitting between them. Germline loops: CDR1 MRHNA, CDR2 SNTAGT. The CDR3 covers 13 residues. The CDR3 loop is CASSDSGLNEQFF. CDR3 sequence (DNA): TGTGCCAGCAGTGACTCGGGGCTCAATGAGCAGTTCTTC.

This clone was recorded a few times. V and J are TRBV5-6 and TRBJ1-5; D is unclear. Trimming took off 0 bases at V and 3 bases at J, with 10 bases between the two ends. The CDR3 runs to 15 residues. Germline V gene lookup returns CDR1 SGHDT and CDR2 YYEEEE. This CDR3 is CASSLASAINQPQHF. The CDR3 coding sequence is TGTGCCAGCAGCTTGGCCTCAGCGATCAATCAGCCCCAGCATTTT.

The chain employs TRBV5-4 and TRBJ1-1; D is uncertain. Trimming shortened V by 0 bases and J by 0 bases, and 3 bases separated the two germline ends. The CDR3 has 13 amino acids. CDR1 and CDR2 (germline): SGHNT, YYREEE (reference sequence). CDR3 sequence: CASSLAVNTEAFF. CDR3 bases: TGTGCCAGCAGCTTGGCTGTGAACACTGAAGCTTTCTTT.

The chain joins TRBV7-9 to TRBJ2-2; 8 bases line up with TRBD1. The length of the CDR3 is 15 residues. Germline V gene lookup returns CDR1 SEHNR and CDR2 FQNEAQ (reference sequence). The V and J ends lost 6 bases and 3 bases, in that order; junction bases with no gene match: 6. CDR3 protein: CASRQRGQDTGELFF. The CDR3 nucleotides are TGTGCCAGCAGACAGAGGGGACAGGACACCGGGGAGCTGTTTTTT.

The J gene is TRBJ2-1, the V gene TRBV10-1, with 10 positions matching TRBD2. There are 17 residues in the CDR3. V trimming: 4 bases; J trimming: 8 bases; junction bases outside the gene matches: 14. The germline V gene encodes CDR1 WNHNN and CDR2 SYGVQD (reference sequence). The CDR3 DNA is TGCGCCAGCAGTGGGGTTCGGGCTAGCGGGAGTATTGATGAGCAGTTCTTC. Encoded protein: CASSGVRASGSIDEQFF.

V and J are TRBV9 and TRBJ2-3; tentatively, D is TRBD1 or TRBD2 (5 bases each). The germline V and J ends were trimmed by 3 bases and 5 bases, with 22 bases remaining between them. This CDR3 region has 17 residues. Germline lookup yields CDR1 SGDLS and CDR2 YYNGEE. In DNA form, the CDR3 reads TGTGCCAGCAGCGCTTTACGGGGCAGGCGAGCGTTAGATACGCAGTATTTT. Protein sequence: CASSALRGRRALDTQYF. The entire variable domain, with the rest obtained from reference TRBV9 and TRBJ2-3, is as follows: DSGVTQTPKHLITATGQRVTLRCSPRSGDLSVYWYQQSLDQGLQFLIQYYNGEERAKGNILERFSAQQFPDLHSELNLSSLELGDSALYFCASSALRGRRALDTQYFGPGTRLTVL.

This chain uses TRBV7-2 with TRBJ2-7, with D perhaps TRBD2 (6 bases). Between the trimmed V and J ends, which lost 1 base and 0 bases, there was a span of 19 bases. This CDR3 has 18 residues. Per germline, CDR1 SGHTA and CDR2 FQGNSA. CDR3 amino acids: CASSLVSGPSFNSYEQYF. The CDR3 DNA is TGTGCCAGCAGCTTAGTGAGCGGGCCCTCCTTCAACTCCTACGAGCAGTACTTC.

The CDR3 bases are TGTGCCAGCAGCCCCTGGACGGATAACAATGAGCAGTTCTTC. It specifies CASSPWTDNNEQFF. The J gene is TRBJ2-1, the V gene TRBV5-4; D not certain. V gave up 4 bases and J gave up 5 bases, with 13 bases separating them. CDR1 is SGHNT, CDR2 YYREEE, per germline (reference sequence). The CDR3 runs to 14 residues.

This clone occurred a few times. The chain recombines TRBV4-3 with TRBJ1-5, with 11 bases fitting TRBD1. CDR1 is LGHNA, CDR2 YSLEER, per germline. The V gene end was trimmed by 0 bases and the J gene end by 3 bases; junction bases not matched to a gene: 4. This CDR3 region has 17 residues. The CDR3 nucleotides are TGCGCCAGCAGCCAAGATCTCGGACAGGGGGCCAATCAGCCCCAGCATTTT. Translating gives CASSQDLGQGANQPQHF.

J is TRBJ2-3 and V is TRBV27; the D gene could be TRBD1 or TRBD2 (6 bases each). From germline, CDR1 is MNHEY and CDR2 SMNVEV (reference sequence). Trimming cost V 8 bases and J 5 bases, with 26 bases left between them. CDR3 length: 17 amino acids. The CDR3 spells CASSLSGLLEGGDTQYF. CDR3 nucleotide sequence: TGTGCCAGCTCCTTATCGGGGTTGCTAGAGGGGGGAGATACGCAGTATTTT.

The genes are TRBV5-1 and TRBJ2-3; 7 bases map to TRBD1. Germline lookup yields CDR1 SGHRS and CDR2 YFSETQ. V was pared by 2 bases and J by 8 bases, with 2 bases of the junction left unmatched. The CDR3 is 12 amino acids. The chain's CDR3 is CASSFDRVTQYF. The CDR3 DNA sequence: TGCGCCAGCAGCTTCGACAGGGTTACGCAGTATTTT.

The rearrangement uses TRBV7-3 and TRBJ2-5; 7 nucleotides line up with TRBD2. The CDR3 is 15 residues long. Looked up from germline, CDR1 is SGHTA and CDR2 is FQGTGA. Unmatched junction bases numbered 6, after V lost 0 bases and J lost 5 bases. Written as DNA, the CDR3 is TGTGCCAGCAGCTTAACCCCGGGAGGCGAGGAGACCCAGTACTTC. This encodes CASSLTPGGEETQYF.

This clone was observed a few times. The chain joins TRBV27 to TRBJ2-3; TRBD1 is a possible D gene (6 bases). Trimming cost V 8 bases and J 8 bases, with 17 bases left between them. Germline CDR1 reads MNHEY; CDR2 reads SMNVEV (reference sequence). The CDR3 has 13 residues. The CDR3: CASVQGQYGTQYF. The DNA for the CDR3 is TGTGCCAGCGTACAGGGCCAGTACGGTACGCAGTATTTT.

This clone was observed a few times. This rearrangement joins TRBV9 to TRBJ2-7; D is perhaps TRBD2 (6 bases). V dropped 0 bases and J dropped 2 bases, with 15 bases sitting between them. The germline V gene has CDR1 SGDLS and CDR2 YYNGEE. The CDR3 is 16 amino acids. CDR3 bases: TGTGCCAGCAGCGTAGTGGGGAGGTACCGAGCCTACGAGCAGTACTTC. Translating it yields CASSVVGRYRAYEQYF. Looking up the rest from reference TRBV9 and TRBJ2-7 gives the full variable domain: DSGVTQTPKHLITATGQRVTLRCSPRSGDLSVYWYQQSLDQGLQFLIQYYNGEERAKGNILERFSAQQFPDLHSELNLSSLELGDSALYFCASSVVGRYRAYEQYFGPGTRLTVT.

The genes are TRBV4-3 and TRBJ2-5, with D possibly TRBD2 on 6 matching bases. Germline loops: CDR1 LGHNA, CDR2 YSLEER. CDR3 size: 16 residues. Deletions cut 4 bases from V and 0 bases from J, with 15 bases between. The CDR3 bases are TGCGCCAGCAGCCCGGCCGGAGGGTTGGACCAAGAGACCCAGTACTTC. Translating gives CASSPAGGLDQETQYF.

This chain connects TRBV4-1 to TRBJ2-3; 10 bases map to TRBD2. The J segment lost 3 bases and the V segment lost 3 bases, leaving 3 bases of the junction unmatched. The CDR3 contains 15 residues. CDR1 and CDR2 (germline): MGHRA, YSYEKL. CDR3 residues: CASSHSGRTTDTQYF. Here the CDR3 DNA reads TGCGCCAGCAGCCATAGCGGGAGGACGACAGATACGCAGTATTTT.

This chain joins TRBV11-1 and TRBJ2-7; TRBD2 matches at 10 bases. Germline loops: CDR1 SGHAT, CDR2 FQDESV (reference sequence). With 4 bases clipped from V and 7 bases from J, the junction kept 13 bases outside the gene matches. The CDR3 loop spans 16 amino acids. The CDR3 protein is CASSSSASGRSGEQYF. The CDR3 DNA follows: TGTGCCAGCAGCTCCTCGGCTAGCGGGAGATCGGGGGAGCAGTACTTC. Full variable domain (missing parts from reference TRBV11-1 and TRBJ2-7): EAEVAQSPRYKITEKSQAVAFWCDPISGHATLYWYRQILGQGPELLVQFQDESVVDDSQLPKDRFSAERLKGVDSTLKIQPAELGDSAMYLCASSSSASGRSGEQYFGPGTRLTVT.